The 8 T cell receptor beta chains reported below all come from one sample, sequenced in a study of blood T cell repertoires in COVID-19. TCRdb's table, derived via immunoSEQ multiplex PCR, lists solely in-frame clones and lacks some. The sample consists of about 110,000 clones, 84% of them appearing once. Sequencing was performed on peripheral blood. These receptors were obtained from a woman of 80 years or more with active or convalescent COVID-19.

This sequence joins TRBV12-5 and TRBJ2-3; D is unclear. From germline, CDR1 is LGHNT and CDR2 FRNRAP. The CDR3 has 14 amino acids. Trimming stripped 2 bases from V and 2 bases from J, with 8 bases between. The CDR3 sequence is CASGLSRYTDTQYF. The CDR3 region has the DNA TGTGCTAGTGGTTTGTCTCGGTACACAGATACGCAGTATTTT.

The chain employs TRBV7-9 and TRBJ2-1; D perhaps matches TRBD2 (5 bases). Germline V gene sequence: CDR1 SEHNR, CDR2 FQNEAQ (reference sequence). V lost 6 bases and J lost 9, with 15 bases in between. This CDR3 region has 13 residues. CDR3 bases: TGTGCCAGCAGGTCCGGGGTAAATTTTGAGCAGTTCTTC. The encoded protein is CASRSGVNFEQFF. The full variable domain, with the rest looked up from reference TRBV7-9 and TRBJ2-1, is DTGVSQNPRHKITKRGQNVTFRCDPISEHNRLYWYRQTLGQGPEFLTYFQNEAQLEKSRLLSDRFSAERPKGSFSTLEIQRTEQGDSAMYLCASRSGVNFEQFFGPGTRLTVL.

This clone has only one observation. The V gene is TRBV18, the J gene TRBJ2-7; D unresolved. Germline lookup yields CDR1 KGHSH and CDR2 LQKENI. Trimming took 2 bases from V and 6 from J, leaving 8 bases between them. The CDR3 extends over 12 amino acids. The CDR3 DNA sequence: TGTGCCAGCTCACCAGAGACGGGCGAGCAGTACTTC. Its protein product is CASSPETGEQYF.

V usage is TRBV7-9 and J usage is TRBJ2-1; TRBD2 matches at 10 bases. The CDR3 is 17 residues long. V shed 1 base and J 9 bases; nucleotides not matched to a gene: 12. The V gene's germline CDR1 is SEHNR and CDR2 FQNEAQ (reference sequence). CDR3 sequence reads: CASSLEEFSGRKGEQFF. DNA of the CDR3: TGTGCCAGCAGCTTAGAGGAGTTTAGCGGGAGGAAGGGTGAGCAGTTCTTC. Looking up the rest from reference TRBV7-9 and TRBJ2-1 gives the full variable domain: DTGVSQNPRHKITKRGQNVTFRCDPISEHNRLYWYRQTLGQGPEFLTYFQNEAQLEKSRLLSDRFSAERPKGSFSTLEIQRTEQGDSAMYLCASSLEEFSGRKGEQFFGPGTRLTVL.

This chain joins TRBV5-1 and TRBJ2-2; TRBD2 might be the D (5 bases). CDR1 and CDR2 (germline): SGHRS, YFSETQ. Trimming pared 7 bases from V and 6 bases from J, leaving 13 bases between. The CDR3 has 13 amino acids. CDR3 bases: TGCGCCAGCCTACCGGGGATGGCCGGGGAGCTGTTTTTT. Protein product: CASLPGMAGELFF.

CDR3 in DNA: TGTGCCTGGAGTGGACTAGCGGGTTCCTACGAGCAGTACTTC. This gives the protein CAWSGLAGSYEQYF. The rearrangement uses TRBV30 and TRBJ2-7; 10 nucleotides line up with TRBD2. Germline CDR1 reads GTSNPN; CDR2 reads SVGIG (reference sequence). Germline trimming cut 1 base from V and 1 base from J; bases unmatched to any gene: 1. CDR3 length: 14 residues.

The rearrangement joins TRBV2 to TRBJ2-7; no definite D call. Trimming shortened V by 7 bases and J by 12 bases, and 19 bases separated the two germline ends. Germline V gene lookup returns CDR1 SNHLY and CDR2 FYNNEI. CDR3 length equals 12 residues. The CDR3 sequence is CASTPELAPPYF. The DNA of the CDR3 is TGTGCCAGCACCCCGGAGTTGGCTCCTCCGTACTTC.

This chain links TRBV18 with TRBJ2-3, with D possibly TRBD2 on 7 matching bases. Trimming left V 3 bases short and J 3 bases short, with 13 bases between. The CDR3 runs 15 residues. Germline CDR1 reads KGHSH; CDR2 reads LQKENI. The CDR3 nucleotides are TGTGCCAGCTCACCTGGGGGGGCGAGAACAGATACGCAGTATTTT. The encoded protein is CASSPGGARTDTQYF.